This is a list of T cell receptor beta chains from one sample in a study of control samples from healthy donors and cancer patients. Method: immunoSEQ multiplex PCR; TCRdb's copy keeps in-frame clones and lacks some. The table shows 65,000 to 80,000 clones, with 89% occurring only once. What was sequenced was PBMCs. The receptor set was obtained from a woman aged 50 to 65 with colorectal cancer. The CDR3 runs from the conserved cysteine through the conserved F or W. Each record gives: J gene, V gene, D gene, clone size, CDR3 protein, CDR3 DNA. A D gene is named only where the DNA matches it firmly. Size is omitted from some rows. Given values are once, few, many or a class for expanded clones.

J gene: TRBJ2-1
V gene: TRBV19
D gene: TRBD1
clone size: -
CDR3 protein: CASGQGYNEQFF
CDR3 DNA: TGTGCCAGCGGACAGGGGTACAATGAGCAGTTCTTC

J gene: TRBJ1-2
V gene: TRBV6-6
D gene: TRBD1
clone size: once
CDR3 protein: CASSQTGTGYGYTF
CDR3 DNA: TGTGCCAGCAGCCAAACCGGGACAGGCTATGGCTACACCTTC

J gene: TRBJ2-1
V gene: TRBV2
D gene: -
clone size: -
CDR3 protein: CASSPKTGGDEQFF
CDR3 DNA: TGTGCCAGCAGTCCCAAAACGGGGGGCGATGAGCAGTTCTTC

J gene: TRBJ2-4
V gene: TRBV7-2
D gene: TRBD2
clone size: -
CDR3 protein: CASSLVGSGGKNIQYF
CDR3 DNA: TGTGCCAGCAGCTTAGTGGGTAGCGGGGGAAAAAACATTCAGTACTTC

J gene: TRBJ1-2
V gene: TRBV7-2
D gene: -
clone size: -
CDR3 protein: CASSLENYGYTF
CDR3 DNA: TGTGCCAGCAGCTTAGAAAACTATGGCTACACCTTC

J gene: TRBJ1-1
V gene: TRBV7-9
D gene: -
clone size: -
CDR3 protein: CASSLAGQPNTEAFF
CDR3 DNA: TGTGCCAGCAGCTTAGCGGGCCAGCCGAACACTGAAGCTTTCTTT

J gene: TRBJ2-6
V gene: TRBV4-3
D gene: -
clone size: -
CDR3 protein: CASSQSSTEASRGANVLTF
CDR3 DNA: TGCGCCAGCAGCCAGTCGTCGACTGAGGCCTCTCGTGGGGCCAACGTCCTGACTTTC

J gene: TRBJ1-2
V gene: TRBV18
D gene: -
clone size: -
CDR3 protein: CASSPEGAGYGYTF
CDR3 DNA: TGTGCCAGCTCACCAGAGGGCGCTGGTTATGGCTACACCTTC

J gene: TRBJ1-2
V gene: TRBV10-1
D gene: -
clone size: -
CDR3 protein: CASKDRKYGYTF
CDR3 DNA: TGCGCCAGCAAAGACAGGAAATATGGCTACACCTTC

J gene: TRBJ2-5
V gene: TRBV4-1
D gene: -
clone size: -
CDR3 protein: CASSQYLSQETQYF
CDR3 DNA: TGCGCCAGCAGCCAATACCTTAGCCAAGAGACCCAGTACTTC

J gene: TRBJ1-3
V gene: TRBV18
D gene: -
clone size: -
CDR3 protein: CASSPTSPGRGNTIYF
CDR3 DNA: TGTGCCAGCTCACCTACCTCGCCCGGTCGGGGAAACACCATATATTTT

J gene: TRBJ1-2
V gene: TRBV5-8
D gene: -
clone size: -
CDR3 protein: CASSFLNGALDYGYTF
CDR3 DNA: TGTGCCAGCAGCTTTTTAAATGGGGCGCTGGACTATGGCTACACCTTC

J gene: TRBJ1-5
V gene: TRBV28
D gene: -
clone size: -
CDR3 protein: CASNRVDNQPQHF
CDR3 DNA: TGTGCCAGCAATAGGGTCGACAATCAGCCCCAGCATTTT

J gene: TRBJ2-4
V gene: TRBV28
D gene: -
clone size: -
CDR3 protein: CASSLGGVAKNIQYF
CDR3 DNA: TGTGCCAGCAGTTTGGGTGGGGTAGCCAAAAACATTCAGTACTTC

J gene: TRBJ2-5
V gene: TRBV14
D gene: -
clone size: -
CDR3 protein: CASSLSRGETQYF
CDR3 DNA: TGTGCCAGCAGCCTTTCGAGGGGGGAGACCCAGTACTTC

J gene: TRBJ2-6
V gene: TRBV30
D gene: -
clone size: -
CDR3 protein: CAFEEGGGANVLTF
CDR3 DNA: TGTGCCTTCGAAGAGGGTGGTGGGGCCAACGTCCTGACTTTC

J gene: TRBJ1-1
V gene: TRBV2
D gene: -
clone size: -
CDR3 protein: CASSEARLNTEAFF
CDR3 DNA: TGTGCCAGCAGTGAAGCGAGACTGAACACTGAAGCTTTCTTT

J gene: TRBJ1-1
V gene: TRBV6-5
D gene: -
clone size: -
CDR3 protein: CASRPTGGAGTEAFF
CDR3 DNA: TGTGCCAGCAGACCAACGGGGGGCGCGGGCACTGAAGCTTTCTTT

J gene: TRBJ1-5
V gene: TRBV18
D gene: TRBD1
clone size: -
CDR3 protein: CASSDRDSNQPQHF
CDR3 DNA: TGTGCCAGCTCAGACAGGGATAGCAATCAGCCCCAGCATTTT

J gene: TRBJ1-1
V gene: TRBV12-3/TRBV12-4
D gene: -
clone size: -
CDR3 protein: CASSFTTGEAFF
CDR3 DNA: TGTGCCAGCAGTTTCACGACAGGTGAAGCTTTCTTT

J gene: TRBJ2-2
V gene: TRBV11-1
D gene: -
clone size: -
CDR3 protein: CASSLTGNTGELFF
CDR3 DNA: TGTGCCAGCAGCTTAACAGGGAACACCGGGGAGCTGTTTTTT

J gene: TRBJ1-1
V gene: TRBV29-1
D gene: -
clone size: few
CDR3 protein: CSAPRQGTEAFF
CDR3 DNA: TGCAGCGCCCCCCGCCAGGGTACCGAAGCTTTCTTT

J gene: TRBJ2-1
V gene: TRBV6-6
D gene: -
clone size: once
CDR3 protein: CASSYRVGNEQFF
CDR3 DNA: TGTGCCAGCAGTTACAGGGTGGGTAATGAGCAGTTCTTC

J gene: TRBJ1-5
V gene: TRBV7-2
D gene: TRBD1
clone size: -
CDR3 protein: CASSLQAGTGVNQPQHF
CDR3 DNA: TGTGCCAGCAGCTTACAGGCCGGGACAGGAGTCAATCAGCCCCAGCATTTT

J gene: TRBJ2-2
V gene: TRBV9
D gene: -
clone size: -
CDR3 protein: CASSVRDTTIGELFF
CDR3 DNA: TGTGCCAGCAGCGTACGGGACACTACAATTGGGGAGCTGTTTTTT

J gene: TRBJ2-3
V gene: TRBV2
D gene: -
clone size: -
CDR3 protein: CASSEAVRLSDTQYF
CDR3 DNA: TGTGCCAGCAGTGAAGCGGTTCGGTTATCAGATACGCAGTATTTT

J gene: TRBJ2-3
V gene: TRBV4-1
D gene: TRBD2
clone size: -
CDR3 protein: CASSHIAGGPDTQYF
CDR3 DNA: TGCGCCAGCAGCCACATAGCGGGGGGCCCGGATACGCAGTATTTT

J gene: TRBJ1-2
V gene: TRBV5-6
D gene: -
clone size: -
CDR3 protein: CASSLEGGPNYGYTF
CDR3 DNA: TGTGCCAGCAGCTTGGAGGGCGGCCCTAACTATGGCTACACCTTC

J gene: TRBJ1-1
V gene: TRBV2
D gene: -
clone size: -
CDR3 protein: CASSEGTLGTEAFF
CDR3 DNA: TGTGCCAGCAGTGAAGGCACTCTCGGAACTGAAGCTTTCTTT

J gene: TRBJ1-2
V gene: TRBV5-1
D gene: -
clone size: -
CDR3 protein: CASSHGTEDGYTF
CDR3 DNA: TGCGCCAGCAGCCACGGGACGGAGGATGGCTACACCTTC

J gene: TRBJ2-3
V gene: TRBV14
D gene: -
clone size: -
CDR3 protein: CASSHPGPRITDTQYF
CDR3 DNA: TGTGCCAGCAGCCATCCGGGACCACGCATCACAGATACGCAGTATTTT

J gene: TRBJ1-6
V gene: TRBV6-5
D gene: TRBD1
clone size: -
CDR3 protein: CASRGPGQISSLHF
CDR3 DNA: TGTGCCAGCAGAGGACCGGGACAGATTTCGTCCCTCCACTTT

J gene: TRBJ2-3
V gene: TRBV5-1
D gene: -
clone size: -
CDR3 protein: CASSLVDRNTDTQYF
CDR3 DNA: TGCGCCAGCAGCTTGGTTGACAGAAACACAGATACGCAGTATTTT

J gene: TRBJ1-5
V gene: TRBV6-5
D gene: -
clone size: -
CDR3 protein: CASSYATSQPQHF
CDR3 DNA: TGTGCCAGCAGTTATGCGACTAGTCAGCCCCAGCATTTT

J gene: TRBJ1-2
V gene: TRBV7-2
D gene: TRBD1
clone size: -
CDR3 protein: CASSLYTVTGGDGYTF
CDR3 DNA: TGTGCCAGCAGCCTATACACCGTGACAGGGGGAGATGGCTACACCTTC

J gene: TRBJ2-5
V gene: TRBV7-9
D gene: TRBD2
clone size: -
CDR3 protein: CASSPQRGGQETQYF
CDR3 DNA: TGTGCCAGCAGCCCCCAGCGGGGGGGCCAAGAGACCCAGTACTTC

J gene: TRBJ2-3
V gene: TRBV7-6
D gene: -
clone size: few
CDR3 protein: CASSLALWGTDTQYF
CDR3 DNA: TGTGCCAGCAGCTTAGCTCTTTGGGGGACAGATACGCAGTATTTT

J gene: TRBJ1-2
V gene: TRBV15
D gene: TRBD1
clone size: -
CDR3 protein: CATSRDREGGYTF
CDR3 DNA: TGTGCCACCAGCAGGGACAGGGAGGGGGGCTACACCTTC

J gene: TRBJ1-6
V gene: TRBV27
D gene: -
clone size: -
CDR3 protein: CASSRGRSSYNSPLHF
CDR3 DNA: TGTGCCAGCAGCCGCGGACGGAGCTCCTATAATTCACCCCTCCACTTT

J gene: TRBJ2-2
V gene: TRBV27
D gene: -
clone size: -
CDR3 protein: CASSYTVDTGELFF
CDR3 DNA: TGTGCCAGCAGTTACACGGTAGACACCGGGGAGCTGTTTTTT

J gene: TRBJ2-3
V gene: TRBV5-1
D gene: -
clone size: -
CDR3 protein: CASSLIPAISTDTQYF
CDR3 DNA: TGCGCCAGCAGCTTGATACCGGCAATTAGCACAGATACGCAGTATTTT

J gene: TRBJ2-1
V gene: TRBV4-2
D gene: -
clone size: -
CDR3 protein: CASSQKADAEQFF
CDR3 DNA: TGTGCCAGCAGCCAAAAGGCGGATGCTGAGCAGTTCTTC

J gene: TRBJ2-1
V gene: TRBV2
D gene: -
clone size: -
CDR3 protein: CASSEGLNSYNEQFF
CDR3 DNA: TGTGCCAGCAGTGAAGGACTGAACTCCTACAATGAGCAGTTCTTC

J gene: TRBJ2-3
V gene: TRBV7-2
D gene: -
clone size: -
CDR3 protein: CASSPVNTQYF
CDR3 DNA: TGTGCCAGCAGCCCCGTTAATACGCAGTATTTT

J gene: TRBJ1-2
V gene: TRBV2
D gene: -
clone size: -
CDR3 protein: CASRDTDNYGYTF
CDR3 DNA: TGTGCCAGCAGAGACACTGATAACTATGGCTACACCTTC

J gene: TRBJ1-4
V gene: TRBV28
D gene: -
clone size: -
CDR3 protein: CASSWRGEKLFF
CDR3 DNA: TGTGCCAGCAGTTGGCGGGGAGAAAAACTGTTTTTT

J gene: TRBJ1-5
V gene: TRBV21-1
D gene: -
clone size: -
CDR3 protein: CASVTQRPYSNQPQHF
CDR3 DNA: TGTGCCAGCGTAACACAAAGACCCTATAGCAATCAGCCCCAGCATTTT

J gene: TRBJ1-2
V gene: TRBV28
D gene: -
clone size: -
CDR3 protein: CASSLDGFGYTF
CDR3 DNA: TGTGCCAGCAGTTTGGATGGGTTTGGCTACACCTTC

J gene: TRBJ2-2
V gene: TRBV6-2/TRBV6-3
D gene: -
clone size: -
CDR3 protein: CASSYSIGAGELFF
CDR3 DNA: TGTGCCAGCAGTTACTCCATAGGGGCCGGGGAGCTGTTTTTT

J gene: TRBJ1-2
V gene: TRBV19
D gene: TRBD1
clone size: -
CDR3 protein: CASSMTGGDYGYTF
CDR3 DNA: TGTGCCAGTAGTATGACAGGGGGAGATTATGGCTACACCTTC